This T cell receptor beta chain was recovered during a study of blood T cell repertoires in COVID-19. In the study overall: Some COVID-19 samples were acute and others convalescent; all came from the United States, Italy and Spain. PBMCs, B-cell-depleted T cells, or T cells provided the cDNA or gDNA that made up the material.

There are a few counts of this clone. The CDR3 has 15 residues. The germline V gene has CDR1 LNHNV and CDR2 YYDKDF (reference sequence). The trim removed 0 bases at V and 8 bases at J, leaving 2 bases unmatched. Per the original data handling: By means of reference gene primer amplification, nucleated cell counts were estimated. Method: immunoSEQ multiplex PCR; TCRdb's copy keeps in-frame clones and lacks some. The V and J calls and clone size come from that table; D and trimming were worked out from the DNA. The sample holds over 200,000 clones, 75% to 85% seen once. V is TRBV15 and J is TRBJ1-6; 9 bases agree with TRBD1. The receptor was derived from a man aged 40-55 years who had recovered from COVID-19. Sequenced sample: peripheral blood. The CDR3 DNA reads as TGTGCCACCAGCAGAGAGGGACAGGGAGATTCACCCCTCCACTTT. Amino acids: CATSREGQGDSPLHF.